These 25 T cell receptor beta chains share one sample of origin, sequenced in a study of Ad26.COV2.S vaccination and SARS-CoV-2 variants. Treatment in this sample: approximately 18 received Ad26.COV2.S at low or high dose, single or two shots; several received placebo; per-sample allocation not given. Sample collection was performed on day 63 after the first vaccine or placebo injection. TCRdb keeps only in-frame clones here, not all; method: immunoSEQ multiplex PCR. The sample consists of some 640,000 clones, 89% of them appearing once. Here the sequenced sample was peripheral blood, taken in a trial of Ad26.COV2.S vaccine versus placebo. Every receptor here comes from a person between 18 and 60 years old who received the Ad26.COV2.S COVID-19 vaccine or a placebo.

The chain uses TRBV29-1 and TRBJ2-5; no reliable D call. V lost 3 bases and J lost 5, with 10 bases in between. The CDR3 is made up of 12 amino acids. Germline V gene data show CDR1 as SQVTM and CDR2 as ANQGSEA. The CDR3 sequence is CSVDGSQETQYF. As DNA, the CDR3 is TGCAGCGTTGATGGGTCTCAGGAGACCCAGTACTTC.

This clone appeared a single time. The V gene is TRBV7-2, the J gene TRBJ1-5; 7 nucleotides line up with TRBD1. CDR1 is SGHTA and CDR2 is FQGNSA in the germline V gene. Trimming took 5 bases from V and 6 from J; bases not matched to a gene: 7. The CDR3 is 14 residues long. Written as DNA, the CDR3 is TGTGCCAGCAGCGCATACAGGGGATTTCAGCCCCAGCATTTT. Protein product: CASSAYRGFQPQHF. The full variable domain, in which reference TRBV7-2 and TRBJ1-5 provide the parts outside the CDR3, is GAGVSQSPSNKVTEKGKDVELRCDPISGHTALYWYRQSLGQGLEFLIYFQGNSAPDKSGLPSDRFSAERTGGSVSTLTIQRTQQEDSAVYLCASSAYRGFQPQHFGDGTRLSIL.

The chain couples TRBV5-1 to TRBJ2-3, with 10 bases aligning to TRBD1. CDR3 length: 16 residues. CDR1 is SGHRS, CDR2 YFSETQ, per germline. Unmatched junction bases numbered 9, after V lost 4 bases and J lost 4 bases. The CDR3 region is CASSPGTGERADTQYF. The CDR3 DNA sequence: TGCGCCAGCAGCCCGGGGACAGGGGAAAGGGCAGATACGCAGTATTTT.

The DNA of the CDR3 is TGTGCCAGCACCCTTATATCAGATACGCAGTATTTT. This encodes CASTLISDTQYF. J is TRBJ2-3 and V is TRBV12-3 or TRBV12-4; D is ambiguous. The CDR3 loop spans 12 amino acids. Trimming removed 7 bases at V and 4 bases at J, with 9 bases between.

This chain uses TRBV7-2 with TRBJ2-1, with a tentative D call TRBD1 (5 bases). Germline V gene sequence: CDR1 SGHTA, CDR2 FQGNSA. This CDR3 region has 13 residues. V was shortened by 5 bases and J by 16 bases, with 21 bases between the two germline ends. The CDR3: CASSIEVVGRKFF. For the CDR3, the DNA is TGTGCCAGCAGCATAGAGGTGGTGGGGCGAAAATTCTTC.

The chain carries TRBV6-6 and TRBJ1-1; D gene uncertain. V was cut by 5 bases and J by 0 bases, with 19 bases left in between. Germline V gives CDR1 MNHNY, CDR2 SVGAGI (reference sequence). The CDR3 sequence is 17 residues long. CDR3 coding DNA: TGTGCCAGCAGTCCGAGGGTGAAGCTTGTCATGAACACTGAAGCTTTCTTT. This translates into CASSPRVKLVMNTEAFF.

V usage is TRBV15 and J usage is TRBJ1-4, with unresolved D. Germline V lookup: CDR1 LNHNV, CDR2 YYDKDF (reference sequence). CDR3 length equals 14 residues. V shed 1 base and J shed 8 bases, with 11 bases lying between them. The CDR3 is CATSRGEKGEKLFF. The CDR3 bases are TGTGCCACCAGCAGAGGTGAAAAGGGCGAAAAACTGTTTTTT.

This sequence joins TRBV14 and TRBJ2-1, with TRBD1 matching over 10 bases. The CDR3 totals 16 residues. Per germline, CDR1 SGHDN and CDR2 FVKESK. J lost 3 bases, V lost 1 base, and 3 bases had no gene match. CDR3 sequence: CASSQAGTGVYNEQFF. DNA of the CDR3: TGTGCCAGCAGCCAAGCCGGGACAGGGGTCTACAATGAGCAGTTCTTC.

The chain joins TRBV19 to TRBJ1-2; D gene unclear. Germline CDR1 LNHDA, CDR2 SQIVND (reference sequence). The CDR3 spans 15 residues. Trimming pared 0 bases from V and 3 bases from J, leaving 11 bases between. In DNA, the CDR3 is TGTGCCAGTAGTATAGATTGGAGAACAGACTATGGCTACACCTTC. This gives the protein CASSIDWRTDYGYTF.

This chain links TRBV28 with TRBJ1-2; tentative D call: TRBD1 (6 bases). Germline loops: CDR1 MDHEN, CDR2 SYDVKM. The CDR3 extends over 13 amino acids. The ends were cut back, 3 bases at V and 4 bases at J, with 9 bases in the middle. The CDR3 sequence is CASSFQGTYGYTF. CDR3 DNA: TGTGCCAGCAGTTTTCAGGGGACCTATGGCTACACCTTC.

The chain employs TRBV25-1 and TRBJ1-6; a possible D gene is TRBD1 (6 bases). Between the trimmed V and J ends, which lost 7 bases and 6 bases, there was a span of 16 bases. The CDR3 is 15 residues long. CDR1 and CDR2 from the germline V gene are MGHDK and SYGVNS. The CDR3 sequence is CASKPPQGSNSPLHF. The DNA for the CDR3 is TGTGCCAGCAAGCCCCCACAGGGAAGTAATTCACCCCTCCACTTT.

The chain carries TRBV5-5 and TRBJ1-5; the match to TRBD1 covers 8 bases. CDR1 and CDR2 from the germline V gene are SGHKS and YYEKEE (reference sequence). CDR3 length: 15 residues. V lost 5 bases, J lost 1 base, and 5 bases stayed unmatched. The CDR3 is CASSRTGGSNQPQHF. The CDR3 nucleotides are TGTGCCAGCAGTCGTACAGGGGGAAGCAATCAGCCCCAGCATTTT. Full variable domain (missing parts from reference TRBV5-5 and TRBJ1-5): DAGVTQSPTHLIKTRGQQVTLRCSPISGHKSVSWYQQVLGQGPQFIFQYYEKEERGRGNFPDRFSARQFPNYSSELNVNALLLGDSALYLCASSRTGGSNQPQHFGDGTRLSIL.

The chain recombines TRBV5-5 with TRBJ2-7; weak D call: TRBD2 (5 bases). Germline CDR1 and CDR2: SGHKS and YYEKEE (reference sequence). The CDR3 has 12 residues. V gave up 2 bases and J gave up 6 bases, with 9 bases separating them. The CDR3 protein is CASSFEGVEQYF. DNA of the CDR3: TGTGCCAGCAGCTTCGAGGGTGTCGAGCAGTACTTC. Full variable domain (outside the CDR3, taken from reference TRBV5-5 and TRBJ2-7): DAGVTQSPTHLIKTRGQQVTLRCSPISGHKSVSWYQQVLGQGPQFIFQYYEKEERGRGNFPDRFSARQFPNYSSELNVNALLLGDSALYLCASSFEGVEQYFGPGTRLTVT.

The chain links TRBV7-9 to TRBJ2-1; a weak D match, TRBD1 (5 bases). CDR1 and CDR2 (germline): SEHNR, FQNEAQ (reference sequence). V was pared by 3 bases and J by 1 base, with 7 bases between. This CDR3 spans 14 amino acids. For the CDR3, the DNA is TGTGCCAGCAGCTTTAGGACATCCTACAATGAGCAGTTCTTC. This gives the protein CASSFRTSYNEQFF. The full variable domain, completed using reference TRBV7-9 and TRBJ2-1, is DTGVSQNPRHKITKRGQNVTFRCDPISEHNRLYWYRQTLGQGPEFLTYFQNEAQLEKSRLLSDRFSAERPKGSFSTLEIQRTEQGDSAMYLCASSFRTSYNEQFFGPGTRLTVL.

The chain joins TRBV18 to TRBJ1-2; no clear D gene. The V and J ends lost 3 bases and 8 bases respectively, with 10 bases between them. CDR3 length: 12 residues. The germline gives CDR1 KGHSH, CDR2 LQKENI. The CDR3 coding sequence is TGTGCCAGCTCACCTACTGCCGGAGGCTACACCTTC. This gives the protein CASSPTAGGYTF. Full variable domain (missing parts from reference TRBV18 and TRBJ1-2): NAGVMQNPRHLVRRRGQEARLRCSPMKGHSHVYWYRQLPEEGLKFMVYLQKENIIDESGMPKERFSAEFPKEGPSILRIQQVVRGDSAAYFCASSPTAGGYTFGSGTRLTVV.

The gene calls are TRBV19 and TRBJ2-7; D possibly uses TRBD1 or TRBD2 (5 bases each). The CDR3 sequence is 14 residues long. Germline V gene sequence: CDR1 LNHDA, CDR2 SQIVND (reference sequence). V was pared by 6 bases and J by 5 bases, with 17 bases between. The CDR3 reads CASRDLRGRNEQYF. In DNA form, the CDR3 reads TGTGCCAGTAGGGATTTGAGGGGACGTAACGAGCAGTACTTC.

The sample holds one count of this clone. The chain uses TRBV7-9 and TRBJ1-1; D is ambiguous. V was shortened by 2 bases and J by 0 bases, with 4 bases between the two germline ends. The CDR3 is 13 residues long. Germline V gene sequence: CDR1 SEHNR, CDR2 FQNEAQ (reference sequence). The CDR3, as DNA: TGTGCCAGCAGCTTATATATGAACACTGAAGCTTTCTTT. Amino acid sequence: CASSLYMNTEAFF.

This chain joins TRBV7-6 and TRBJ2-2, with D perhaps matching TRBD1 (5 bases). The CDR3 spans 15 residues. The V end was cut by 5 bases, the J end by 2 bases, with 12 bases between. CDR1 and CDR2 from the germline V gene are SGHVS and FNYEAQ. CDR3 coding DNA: TGTGCCAGCAGCCCTGGGGCAGCAAACACCGGGGAGCTGTTTTTT. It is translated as CASSPGAANTGELFF.

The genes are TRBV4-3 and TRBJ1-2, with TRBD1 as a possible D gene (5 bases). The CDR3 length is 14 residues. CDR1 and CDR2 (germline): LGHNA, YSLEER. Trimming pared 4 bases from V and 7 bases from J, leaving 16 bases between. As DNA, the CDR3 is TGCGCCAGCAGCCTCCAAGGAGGGGATGGTGGCTACACCTTC. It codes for CASSLQGGDGGYTF.

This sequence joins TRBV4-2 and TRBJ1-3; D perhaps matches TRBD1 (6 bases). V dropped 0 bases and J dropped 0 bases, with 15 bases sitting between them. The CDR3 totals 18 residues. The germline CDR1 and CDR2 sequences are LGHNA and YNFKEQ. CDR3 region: CASSQEGRGRISGNTIYF. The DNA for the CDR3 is TGTGCCAGCAGCCAAGAAGGCAGGGGACGGATCTCTGGAAACACCATATATTTT.

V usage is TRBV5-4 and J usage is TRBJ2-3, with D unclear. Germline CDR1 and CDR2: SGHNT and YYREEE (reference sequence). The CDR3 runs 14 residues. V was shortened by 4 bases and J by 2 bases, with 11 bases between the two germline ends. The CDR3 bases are TGTGCCAGCAGCCGCGACGGTATCACAGATACGCAGTATTTT. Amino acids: CASSRDGITDTQYF.

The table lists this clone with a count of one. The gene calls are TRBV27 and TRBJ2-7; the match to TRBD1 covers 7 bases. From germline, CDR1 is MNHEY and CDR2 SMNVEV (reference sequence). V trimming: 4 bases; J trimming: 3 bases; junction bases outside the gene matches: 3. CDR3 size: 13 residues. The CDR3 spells CASSSGTDYEQYF. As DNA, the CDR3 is TGTGCCAGCAGTTCCGGGACAGACTACGAGCAGTACTTC.

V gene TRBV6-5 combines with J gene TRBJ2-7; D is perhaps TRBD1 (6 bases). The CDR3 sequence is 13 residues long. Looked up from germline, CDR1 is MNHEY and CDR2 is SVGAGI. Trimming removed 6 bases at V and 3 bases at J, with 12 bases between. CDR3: CASSLDRNYEQYF. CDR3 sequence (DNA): TGTGCCAGCAGCCTCGACAGGAACTACGAGCAGTACTTC.

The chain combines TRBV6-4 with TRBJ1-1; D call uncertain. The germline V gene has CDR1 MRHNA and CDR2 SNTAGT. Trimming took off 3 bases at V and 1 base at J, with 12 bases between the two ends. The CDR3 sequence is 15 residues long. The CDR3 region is CASSERDGWNTEAFF. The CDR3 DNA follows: TGTGCCAGCAGTGAGCGCGATGGTTGGAACACTGAAGCTTTCTTT.

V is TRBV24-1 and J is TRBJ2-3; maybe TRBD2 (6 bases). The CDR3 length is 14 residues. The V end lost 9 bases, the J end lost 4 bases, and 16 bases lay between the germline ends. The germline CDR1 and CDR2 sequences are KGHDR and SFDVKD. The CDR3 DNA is TGTGCCACCGGGGCGGAGGGCCTCCCAGATACGCAGTATTTT. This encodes CATGAEGLPDTQYF.